This T cell receptor beta chain was retrieved from a study of neurological immune-mediated disorders. This clonotype has more than one count but fewer than ten. Healthy controls were blood bank volunteers in Maryland, USA. The germline V and J ends were trimmed by 2 bases and 3 bases, with 4 bases remaining between them. CDR1 and CDR2 from the germline V gene are LNHNV and YYDKDF (reference sequence). This CDR3 spans 12 amino acids. With 10-nucleotide random UMIs, 5'RACE was used to make the cDNA. Per sequencing run, 15-18 subjects together gave over 190 million TCR-beta sequences. MiXCR, run by TCRdb on the 5' RACE reads, gives a single entry per CDR3 protein. This table holds 77,000 or so distinct CDR3 sequences, about 9.5% found once.

V and J are TRBV15 and TRBJ2-5; D ambiguous. Sample: PBMCs. The sequence derives from a middle-aged man in good health. CDR3 in amino acids: CATSRPKETQYF. DNA of the CDR3: TGTGCCACCAGCAGACCTAAAGAGACCCAGTACTTC.